This entry lists 19 T cell receptor beta chains sequenced from one sample in a study of lymphopenia after photon versus proton radiotherapy. Measured with immunoSEQ multiplex PCR; TCRdb has only the in-frame clones, and not every one. The data show approximately 160,000 clones, with 70% to 90% seen just once and around 5% held by the top ten. This material consisted of peripheral blood, taken from a patient treated with photon-based radiotherapy. These receptors came from a man aged 45-60 years with gastric cancer.

This clone was counted once. This chain uses TRBV27 with TRBJ1-2, with 8 bases matching TRBD1. There are 17 residues in the CDR3. The trim removed 5 bases at V and 2 bases at J, leaving 13 bases unmatched. CDR1 and CDR2 from the germline V gene are MNHEY and SMNVEV (reference sequence). As DNA, the CDR3 is TGTGCCAGCAGTCCATGGACAGGGAGAGTAGAAAACTATGGCTACACCTTC. Translated, it gives CASSPWTGRVENYGYTF.

This clone has just a few counts. The V call is TRBV19, the J call TRBJ1-3, with D uncertain. This CDR3 comprises 14 residues. V was shortened by 4 bases and J by 0 bases, with 7 bases between the two germline ends. CDR1 LNHDA and CDR2 SQIVND come from the germline V gene (reference sequence). The CDR3 sequence is CASSTASSGNTIYF. CDR3 DNA: TGTGCCAGTAGTACAGCGAGCTCTGGAAACACCATATATTTT.

The V call is TRBV7-2, the J call TRBJ2-3, with D perhaps TRBD1 (5 bases). Deletions cut 5 bases from V and 3 bases from J, with 9 bases between. Per the germline V gene, CDR1 is SGHTA and CDR2 is FQGNSA. The CDR3 length is 13 residues. This CDR3 is CASSPRGTDTQYF. CDR3 sequence (DNA): TGTGCCAGCAGCCCAAGGGGAACAGATACGCAGTATTTT. Full variable domain (missing parts from reference TRBV7-2 and TRBJ2-3): GAGVSQSPSNKVTEKGKDVELRCDPISGHTALYWYRQSLGQGLEFLIYFQGNSAPDKSGLPSDRFSAERTGGSVSTLTIQRTQQEDSAVYLCASSPRGTDTQYFGPGTRLTVL.

V gene TRBV10-3 combines with J gene TRBJ2-7, with 8 bases aligning to TRBD2. After removal of 7 bases from V and 2 bases from J, the junction contained 10 bases not matched to a gene. Germline V gives CDR1 ENHRY, CDR2 SYGVKD. CDR3 size: 15 residues. The CDR3 region is CAITLGLAVPYEQYF. The CDR3 bases are TGTGCCATCACCTTAGGACTAGCCGTACCCTACGAGCAGTACTTC.

V gene TRBV6-5 combines with J gene TRBJ2-1; 9 nucleotides match TRBD1. In germline, CDR1 is MNHEY, CDR2 SVGAGI. This CDR3 has 14 residues. V trimming: 6 bases; J trimming: 9 bases; junction bases outside the gene matches: 9. CDR3 bases: TGTGCCAGCAGCCCACAAAGGACAGGGGCTGAGCAGTTCTTC. Translated: CASSPQRTGAEQFF.

The chain links TRBV2 to TRBJ2-7; D unresolved. The CDR3 is 15 residues long. Germline V gives CDR1 SNHLY, CDR2 FYNNEI. V dropped 1 base and J dropped 6 bases, with 16 bases sitting between them. This CDR3 reads CASSEVGGPLGEQYF. For the CDR3, the DNA is TGTGCCAGCAGTGAAGTTGGCGGACCCCTAGGCGAGCAGTACTTC.

V is TRBV19 and J is TRBJ1-5; D may be TRBD1 (6 bases). V was clipped by 8 bases and J by 0 bases, with 14 bases between them. Germline values: CDR1 LNHDA, CDR2 SQIVND (reference sequence). The CDR3 totals 15 residues. In DNA, the CDR3 is TGTGCCAGTGAGTCCGGACAGTATAGCAATCAGCCCCAGCATTTT. It codes for CASESGQYSNQPQHF.

The chain employs TRBV30 and TRBJ2-5, with D tentatively TRBD1 (6 bases). The J call is in doubt because the DNA end fits TRBJ2-7 better. Germline lookup yields CDR1 GTSNPN and CDR2 SVGIG (reference sequence). The CDR3 has 12 amino acids. CDR3 DNA: TGTGCCTGGAGTAACACAGGGTACGAGCAGTACTTC. As protein: CAWSNTGYEQYF.

On this clone: This sample includes further DNA sequences coding for the same CDR3. The J gene is TRBJ1-2, the V gene TRBV30; D not resolved. There are 12 residues in the CDR3. The V gene's germline CDR1 is GTSNPN and CDR2 SVGIG (reference sequence). The V end was cut by 4 bases, the J end by 7 bases, with 13 bases between. CDR3 in DNA: TGTGCCTGGAAGGGTGAGATCTTTGGCTACACCTTC. This translates into CAWKGEIFGYTF.

This clone has only one observation. This chain uses TRBV9 with TRBJ2-5; the D call may be TRBD1 or TRBD2 (5 bases each). The length of the CDR3 is 14 residues. Trimming left V 6 bases short and J 4 bases short, with 16 bases between. In germline, CDR1 is SGDLS, CDR2 YYNGEE. The CDR3 DNA follows: TGTGCCAGCACCAGTGGTGGGGGTAGAGAGACCCAGTACTTC. Its protein is CASTSGGGRETQYF. Full variable domain (outside the CDR3, taken from reference TRBV9 and TRBJ2-5): DSGVTQTPKHLITATGQRVTLRCSPRSGDLSVYWYQQSLDQGLQFLIQYYNGEERAKGNILERFSAQQFPDLHSELNLSSLELGDSALYFCASTSGGGRETQYFGPGTRLLVL.

In nucleotides, the CDR3 is TGTGCCAGCAGCGTAGGACAGGGTCCCTACGAGCAGTACTTC. Translated: CASSVGQGPYEQYF. The chain is built from TRBV9 and TRBJ2-7, with TRBD1 matching 7 bases. The trim removed 0 bases at V and 2 bases at J, leaving 2 bases unmatched. Germline CDR1 reads SGDLS; CDR2 reads YYNGEE. The length of the CDR3 is 14 residues.

The gene calls are TRBV5-6 and TRBJ2-3; no firm D call. Germline CDR1 and CDR2: SGHDT and YYEEEE. This CDR3 is built from 15 residues. The V end lost 4 bases, the J end lost 1 base, and 13 bases lay between the germline ends. The CDR3 nucleotides read TGTGCCAGCAGCCTCGAGGCCTCGGGCACAGATACGCAGTATTTT. Translated, it gives CASSLEASGTDTQYF.

This clone was recorded a few times. V gene TRBV27 combines with J gene TRBJ2-1; D remains unclear. CDR3 length equals 11 residues. The ends were cut back, 1 base at V and 5 bases at J, with 0 bases in the middle. The germline CDR1 and CDR2 sequences are MNHEY and SMNVEV (reference sequence). The chain's CDR3 is CASSLYNEQFF. CDR3 nucleotide sequence: TGTGCCAGCAGTTTATACAATGAGCAGTTCTTC.

The rearrangement uses TRBV19 and TRBJ1-5, with 10 bases identical to TRBD1. The ends lost 11 bases at V and 3 bases at J; junction bases unmatched: 10. CDR1 and CDR2 (germline): LNHDA, SQIVND (reference sequence). The CDR3 sequence is 15 residues long. The CDR3 is CACRDRGYSNQPQHF. The CDR3 coding sequence is TGTGCCTGCCGGGACAGGGGTTATTCCAATCAGCCCCAGCATTTT.

The genes are TRBV18 and TRBJ2-1, with TRBD2 matching over 7 bases. V lost 1 base and J lost 0; bases outside the gene matches: 6. The CDR3 covers 17 residues. CDR1 and CDR2 (germline): KGHSH, LQKENI. CDR3 DNA sequence: TGTGCCAGCTCACCACTGCCTAGCGGTAGCTCCTACAATGAGCAGTTCTTC. This translates into CASSPLPSGSSYNEQFF.

J is TRBJ2-3 and V is TRBV19, with D perhaps TRBD1 or TRBD2 (5 bases each). Trimming took 3 bases from V and 6 from J, leaving 13 bases between them. Looked up from germline, CDR1 is LNHDA and CDR2 is SQIVND (reference sequence). This CDR3 spans 14 amino acids. CDR3 sequence (DNA): TGTGCCAGTAGTATTCGAGGGGATTCGGATACGCAGTATTTT. Translation gives CASSIRGDSDTQYF.

Here the CDR3 reads CASSLGGLSTGELFF. For the CDR3, the DNA is TGTGCCAGCAGCTTAGGGGGATTGAGCACCGGGGAGCTGTTTTTT. This chain joins TRBV7-6 and TRBJ2-2; unclear D gene. Looked up from germline, CDR1 is SGHVS and CDR2 is FNYEAQ. V lost 1 base and J lost 4, with 10 bases in between. The CDR3 sequence is 15 residues long.

V is TRBV29-1 and J is TRBJ2-3, with 8 bases matching TRBD2. The CDR3 extends over 16 amino acids. Germline CDR1 is SQVTM and CDR2 is ANQGSEA. Trimming at V came to 1 base and at J to 5 bases, leaving 11 bases not matched to a gene. CDR3 DNA: TGCAGCGTTGAAGGGGGTGGAGCGGGAGCTTTAGATACGCAGTATTTT. Amino acid sequence: CSVEGGGAGALDTQYF.

This rearrangement joins TRBV19 to TRBJ1-2, with D uncertain. Germline V gene sequence: CDR1 LNHDA, CDR2 SQIVND (reference sequence). Between the trimmed V and J ends, which lost 7 bases and 5 bases, there was a span of 26 bases. The CDR3 runs 17 residues. DNA of the CDR3: TGTGCCAGTACTCCCCGAGAGGCTTTACGTTGGAGTTATGGCTACACCTTC. It specifies CASTPREALRWSYGYTF.